One sample yielded the 30 T cell receptor beta chains listed below, sequenced in a study of blood T cells in healthy people across ages. A second PCR of roughly 7 to 11 cycles used a sample-barcoded 5' primer and a J-beta primer mix. Each CDR3 protein gets one entry after TCRdb re-called the 5' RACE reads with MiXCR. The repertoire holds about 800,000 distinct CDR3 sequences, with around a quarter as singletons. The sample also formed part of further work on T cells of mothers and their children.

The specimen was blood. These receptors were taken from a boy aged 5-17 years in good health.

The rearrangement joins TRBV7-2 to TRBJ1-2; 8 bases are a match to TRBD1. The germline CDR1 and CDR2 sequences are SGHTA and FQGNSA. V shed 5 bases and J 13 bases; nucleotides not matched to a gene: 6. The CDR3 is made up of 11 amino acids. The CDR3 nucleotides read TGTGCCAGCAGCGGCAGGGGGCTCGTCACCTTC. Amino acid sequence: CASSGRGLVTF.

The chain has TRBV28 and TRBJ2-5, with TRBD1 as a possible D gene (6 bases). The CDR3 extends over 12 amino acids. Looked up from germline, CDR1 is MDHEN and CDR2 is SYDVKM. Trimming cost V 7 bases and J 5 bases, with 11 bases left between them. The CDR3 sequence: CASKGVGETQYF. The CDR3 DNA sequence: TGTGCCAGCAAGGGGGTTGGGGAGACCCAGTACTTC.

This clonotype showed up just a few times. Germline and junction disagree at one end, which may indicate a read error. The chain combines TRBV12-3 or TRBV12-4 with TRBJ2-5; tentatively, D is TRBD2 (5 bases). CDR3 length: 12 amino acids. The CDR3 DNA follows: TGTGCCAGCAGATCCGGGGAACTTGATCAAATCTTC. Amino acids: CASRSGELDQIF.

The chain has TRBV10-3 and TRBJ1-2, with 10 bases identical to TRBD1. The trim removed 4 bases at V and 4 bases at J, leaving 15 bases unmatched. Germline CDR1 ENHRY, CDR2 SYGVKD. The CDR3 is 18 residues long. In nucleotides, the CDR3 is TGTGCCATCAGTGTCGCCATAACCGGGACAGGGGTTAGCTATGGCTACACCTTC. It codes for CAISVAITGTGVSYGYTF.

The chain joins TRBV4-3 to TRBJ2-3; D might be TRBD1 (6 bases). The V end was cut by 1 base, the J end by 2 bases, with 13 bases between. There are 16 residues in the CDR3. Looked up from germline, CDR1 is LGHNA and CDR2 is YSLEER. CDR3 nucleotides: TGCGCCAGCAGCCAAGGAGGGGGACCATTCACAGATACGCAGTATTTT. As protein: CASSQGGGPFTDTQYF.

This clonotype was seen a few times. This chain connects TRBV20-1 to TRBJ2-7, with D possibly being TRBD1 or TRBD2 (5 bases each). Germline CDR1 DFQATT, CDR2 SNEGSKA (reference sequence). V lost 6 bases and J lost 2, with 20 bases in between. The CDR3 runs 15 residues. For the CDR3, the DNA is TGCAGTGCGAGGTCCGAGGACGGGGCCGCCTACGAGCAGTACTTC. Protein: CSARSEDGAAYEQYF.

The J gene is TRBJ1-4, the V gene TRBV7-9; D gene unclear. The CDR3 is 16 residues long. Germline assignment: CDR1 SEHNR and CDR2 FQNEAQ (reference sequence). V lost 7 bases, J lost 2 bases, and 17 bases lay in between. The CDR3: CASNLMDASTNEKLFF. In DNA, the CDR3 is TGTGCCAGCAACCTCATGGACGCGTCGACTAATGAAAAACTGTTTTTT.

The chain has TRBV7-3 and TRBJ2-3; 10 bases line up with TRBD1. Per germline, CDR1 SGHTA and CDR2 FQGTGA. The CDR3 sequence is 19 residues long. V dropped 5 bases and J dropped 1; count of bases not matched to a gene: 15. The CDR3 nucleotides are TGTGCCAGCAGCCCCCAGACAGGGGGCCAAAAGCTAGGCACAGATACGCAGTATTTT. Translation: CASSPQTGGQKLGTDTQYF.

The chain has TRBV25-1 and TRBJ2-5; possibly TRBD1 for D (6 bases). The J call may be incorrect, as the DNA end agrees better with TRBJ2-7. The CDR3 length is 14 residues. CDR1 and CDR2 from the germline V gene are MGHDK and SYGVNS. CDR3 amino acids: CASSARGGVYEQYF. Written as DNA, the CDR3 is TGTGCCAGCAGCGCCCGAGGGGGAGTCTACGAGCAGTACTTC.

The CDR3 spells CSAREYDSSYNEQFF. In DNA form, the CDR3 reads TGCAGTGCTAGAGAATACGACAGCTCCTACAATGAGCAGTTCTTC. The rearrangement uses TRBV20-1 and TRBJ2-1; maybe TRBD1 (5 bases). V lost 0 bases to trimming and J lost 0 bases, with 9 bases between them. The germline V gene encodes CDR1 DFQATT and CDR2 SNEGSKA (reference sequence). The CDR3 is made up of 15 amino acids.

V gene TRBV7-9 combines with J gene TRBJ1-1, with 7 nucleotides matching TRBD1. Germline values: CDR1 SEHNR, CDR2 FQNEAQ (reference sequence). With 6 bases clipped from V and 9 bases from J, the junction kept 10 bases outside the gene matches. The CDR3 has 13 amino acids. The CDR3 DNA is TGTGCCAGCAGTCAAACAGGGGTTGTTAAAGCTTTCTTT. Protein sequence: CASSQTGVVKAFF.

This clonotype was counted between two and nine times. The rearrangement uses TRBV27 and TRBJ2-1; D gene ambiguous. The germline CDR1 and CDR2 sequences are MNHEY and SMNVEV (reference sequence). V lost 5 bases, J lost 6 bases, and 11 bases lay in between. The CDR3 contains 13 residues. The CDR3 reads CASSPASPNEQFF. The CDR3 DNA reads TGTGCCAGCAGTCCGGCCTCCCCCAATGAGCAGTTCTTC.

This clonotype was recorded a few times. The gene calls are TRBV20-1 and TRBJ2-7; D not resolved. The CDR3 contains 13 residues. V was cut by 3 bases and J by 4 bases, with 13 bases left in between. Germline V gene lookup returns CDR1 DFQATT and CDR2 SNEGSKA (reference sequence). CDR3 sequence reads: CSASLMERYEQYF. CDR3 nucleotide sequence: TGCAGTGCTAGTCTAATGGAAAGGTACGAGCAGTACTTC.

The chain recombines TRBV13 with TRBJ1-6; D is possibly TRBD1 (5 bases). CDR3 length: 17 amino acids. CDR1 and CDR2 from the germline V gene are PRHDT and FYEKMQ (reference sequence). V was clipped by 4 bases and J by 3 bases, with 16 bases between them. For the CDR3, the DNA is TGTGCCAGCAGCTGGGGCGGGAGGGCGCTCTATAATTCACCCCTCCACTTT. It yields the protein CASSWGGRALYNSPLHF.

The gene calls are TRBV7-6 and TRBJ1-4; D is unresolved. The CDR3 is made up of 14 amino acids. CDR1 and CDR2 from the germline V gene are SGHVS and FNYEAQ. With 1 base removed from V and 8 bases from J, the gap between germline ends came to 11 bases. CDR3 nucleotides: TGTGCCAGCAGCTTAGGGTACTCGGGGGAAAAACTGTTTTTT. Encoded protein: CASSLGYSGEKLFF. Full variable domain (outside the CDR3, taken from reference TRBV7-6 and TRBJ1-4): GAGVSQSPRYKVTKRGQDVALRCDPISGHVSLYWYRQALGQGPEFLTYFNYEAQQDKSGLPNDRFSAERPEGSISTLTIQRTEQRDSAMYRCASSLGYSGEKLFFGSGTQLSVL.

On this clonotype: A much bigger clone sits one base away, suggesting this may be a read error. The J gene is TRBJ2-7, the V gene TRBV3-1; weak D call: TRBD2 (5 bases). Germline V gene lookup returns CDR1 LGHDT and CDR2 YNNKEL (reference sequence). The CDR3 covers 13 residues. The CDR3: CASSHAGIYDQYF. The DNA for the CDR3 is TGTGCCAGCAGCCATGCCGGGATCTACGATCAGTACTTC.

This chain links TRBV18 with TRBJ2-2; D not resolved. From germline, CDR1 is KGHSH and CDR2 LQKENI. Trimming took 4 bases from V and 4 from J, leaving 7 bases between them. The length of the CDR3 is 13 residues. The CDR3 coding sequence is TGTGCCAGCTCACAGGGCCCCACCGGGGAGCTGTTTTTT. As protein: CASSQGPTGELFF.

This clonotype was seen a handful of times. This chain links TRBV12-3 or TRBV12-4 with TRBJ1-4; D gene ambiguous. This CDR3 has 13 amino acids. V was pared by 3 bases and J by 8 bases, with 10 bases between. The CDR3 region has the DNA TGTGCCAGCAGTTTTCGCCAGGAGGAAAAACTGTTTTTT. Its translation is CASSFRQEEKLFF.

This clonotype was seen a handful of times. The chain carries TRBV6-5 and TRBJ2-6; the D is unclear. V was trimmed by 5 bases and J by 2 bases, leaving 10 bases between them. The germline gives CDR1 MNHEY, CDR2 SVGAGI. This CDR3 has 15 residues. CDR3 in amino acids: CASSPKFPGANVLTF. The CDR3 nucleotides read TGTGCCAGCAGTCCCAAGTTTCCTGGGGCCAACGTCCTGACTTTC.

Comments on this clonotype: At one boundary the junction diverges from the germline segment, which might be a read error. The V gene is TRBV29-1, the J gene TRBJ2-1; D is ambiguous. This CDR3 spans 14 amino acids. Germline assignment: CDR1 SQVTM and CDR2 ANQGSEA. The CDR3 sequence is CSVEYRYNNNGQFF. CDR3 nucleotides: TGCAGCGTTGAATATAGGTACAACAACAATGGGCAGTTCTTC.

The chain recombines TRBV27 with TRBJ2-3; the match to TRBD1 covers 8 bases. This CDR3 region has 17 residues. Germline assignment: CDR1 MNHEY and CDR2 SMNVEV (reference sequence). The V and J ends lost 6 bases and 4 bases, in that order; junction bases with no gene match: 15. The CDR3 bases are TGTGCCAGCAGACCCAATGGGGCAGGGGGCGTTTCAGATACGCAGTATTTT. Its protein is CASRPNGAGGVSDTQYF.

The rearrangement links TRBV10-3 to TRBJ2-7; D unclear. Trimming shortened V by 6 bases and J by 2 bases, and 14 bases separated the two germline ends. The V gene's germline CDR1 is ENHRY and CDR2 SYGVKD. This CDR3 region has 14 residues. DNA for the CDR3: TGTGCCATCAGCCCGGCGGTTTCCGCCTACGAGCAGTACTTC. It translates to CAISPAVSAYEQYF.

This chain links TRBV7-3 with TRBJ2-5; tentatively, D is TRBD1 or TRBD2 (7 bases each). CDR1 is SGHTA, CDR2 FQGTGA, per germline. V lost 5 bases to trimming and J lost 2 bases, with 15 bases between them. CDR3 length: 15 residues. The CDR3 sequence is CASSPRQGGQETQYF. The DNA of the CDR3 is TGTGCCAGCAGCCCTCGTCAGGGGGGGCAAGAGACCCAGTACTTC. The variable domain in full, completed from reference TRBV7-3 and TRBJ2-5, reads GAGVSQTPSNKVTEKGKYVELRCDPISGHTALYWYRQSLGQGPEFLIYFQGTGAADDSGLPNDRFFAVRPEGSVSTLKIQRTERGDSAVYLCASSPRQGGQETQYFGPGTRLLVL.

This clonotype has more than one count but fewer than ten. Sequence at one end of the junction differs from germline and may be a read error. The V and J genes are TRBV7-7 and TRBJ2-5, with 16 bases matching TRBD2. The J call is doubtful: the DNA matches TRBJ2-1 better. This CDR3 comprises 20 residues. Germline CDR1 and CDR2: SSHAT and FNYEAQ (reference sequence). The CDR3 nucleotides are TGTGCTAGCAGCTCAATCCTCTCCGGGACTAGCGGGGGGGAGGACAATGAGCAGTTCTTC. Protein sequence: CASSSILSGTSGGEDNEQFF.

This clonotype showed up just a few times. This chain connects TRBV28 to TRBJ2-1; D is undetermined. The CDR3 has 12 residues. The V end lost 2 bases, the J end lost 5 bases, and 4 bases lay between the germline ends. In germline, CDR1 is MDHEN, CDR2 SYDVKM. The CDR3 DNA reads TGTGCCAGCAGTTTACTTCACAATGAGCAGTTCTTC. Protein product: CASSLLHNEQFF.

The gene calls are TRBV2 and TRBJ2-5, with D unclear. The CDR3 spans 14 residues. Per the germline V gene, CDR1 is SNHLY and CDR2 is FYNNEI. Trimming removed 2 bases from V and 1 base from J, with 8 bases in between. The CDR3 loop reads CASSESWGQETQYF. The CDR3 region has the DNA TGTGCCAGCAGTGAAAGCTGGGGCCAAGAGACCCAGTACTTC.

This chain uses TRBV27 with TRBJ2-3; D is possibly TRBD1 (5 bases). The CDR3 covers 13 residues. Trimming cost V 9 bases and J 2 bases, with 12 bases left between them. Germline CDR1 is MNHEY and CDR2 is SMNVEV (reference sequence). DNA for the CDR3: TGTGCCAGTCTCGACAGAAACACAGATACGCAGTATTTT. This translates into CASLDRNTDTQYF.

V usage is TRBV7-2 and J usage is TRBJ2-1; no clear D. The J call is in doubt because the DNA end fits TRBJ2-5 better. Germline CDR1 is SGHTA and CDR2 is FQGNSA. This CDR3 comprises 11 residues. Here the CDR3 reads CASSLGDPQYF. In DNA, the CDR3 is TGTGCCAGCAGCTTAGGAGATCCCCAGTACTTC.

This rearrangement joins TRBV4-1 to TRBJ2-7; a weak D match, TRBD1 (5 bases). The V end was cut by 0 bases, the J end by 1 base, with 13 bases between. Germline CDR1 reads MGHRA; CDR2 reads YSYEKL. This CDR3 is 16 amino acids long. CDR3 in DNA: TGCGCCAGCAGCCAAGATTTGGCCCAGGGTTCCTACGAGCAGTACTTC. It yields the protein CASSQDLAQGSYEQYF.

In this sample, this clonotype turned up a few times. The chain employs TRBV29-1 and TRBJ2-3, with TRBD1 matching over 10 bases. Trimming at V came to 8 bases and at J to 2 bases, leaving 10 bases not matched to a gene. The CDR3 is 15 amino acids. Germline CDR1 reads SQVTM; CDR2 reads ANQGSEA. The CDR3 nucleotides are TGCAGCTCACGTACCGGGACAGGGGCCACAGATACGCAGTATTTT. Translation: CSSRTGTGATDTQYF.